This note documents a single T cell receptor (beta chain) sequence. The antigen is unknown. CDR3 length equals 13 residues. Germline CDR1 SNHLY, CDR2 FYNNEI. With 3 bases removed from V and 1 base from J, the gap between germline ends came to 6 bases. Generated by immunoSEQ multiplex PCR, the TCRdb table keeps only in-frame clones and is missing some. The data hold tens of thousands of clones, with about 86% observed a single time. The data stem from a study of OX40 agonist ivuxolimab in advanced cancers. Across the study: Patients assigned to dose escalation were diagnosed with hepatocellular carcinoma, melanoma, renal cell or head and neck cancer. Participants, 75% to 90% male, averaged roughly 55 years of age, ranging from about 20 to 79.

Study-wide results and limits: At 0.1 to 3.0 mg/kg and by week 6, clonal expansion occurred in CD4+ and CD8+ blood T cells.

The sequence derives from an adult with an advanced solid tumor such as melanoma, head and neck, liver or kidney cancer. V usage is TRBV2 and J usage is TRBJ1-1; D is uncertain. This specimen was CD4+ or CD8+ T cells sorted from blood, taken in a trial of the OX40 agonist ivuxolimab. The DNA of the CDR3 is TGTGCCAGCAGTGAGTACGGGAACACTGAAGCTTTCTTT. It is translated as CASSEYGNTEAFF.